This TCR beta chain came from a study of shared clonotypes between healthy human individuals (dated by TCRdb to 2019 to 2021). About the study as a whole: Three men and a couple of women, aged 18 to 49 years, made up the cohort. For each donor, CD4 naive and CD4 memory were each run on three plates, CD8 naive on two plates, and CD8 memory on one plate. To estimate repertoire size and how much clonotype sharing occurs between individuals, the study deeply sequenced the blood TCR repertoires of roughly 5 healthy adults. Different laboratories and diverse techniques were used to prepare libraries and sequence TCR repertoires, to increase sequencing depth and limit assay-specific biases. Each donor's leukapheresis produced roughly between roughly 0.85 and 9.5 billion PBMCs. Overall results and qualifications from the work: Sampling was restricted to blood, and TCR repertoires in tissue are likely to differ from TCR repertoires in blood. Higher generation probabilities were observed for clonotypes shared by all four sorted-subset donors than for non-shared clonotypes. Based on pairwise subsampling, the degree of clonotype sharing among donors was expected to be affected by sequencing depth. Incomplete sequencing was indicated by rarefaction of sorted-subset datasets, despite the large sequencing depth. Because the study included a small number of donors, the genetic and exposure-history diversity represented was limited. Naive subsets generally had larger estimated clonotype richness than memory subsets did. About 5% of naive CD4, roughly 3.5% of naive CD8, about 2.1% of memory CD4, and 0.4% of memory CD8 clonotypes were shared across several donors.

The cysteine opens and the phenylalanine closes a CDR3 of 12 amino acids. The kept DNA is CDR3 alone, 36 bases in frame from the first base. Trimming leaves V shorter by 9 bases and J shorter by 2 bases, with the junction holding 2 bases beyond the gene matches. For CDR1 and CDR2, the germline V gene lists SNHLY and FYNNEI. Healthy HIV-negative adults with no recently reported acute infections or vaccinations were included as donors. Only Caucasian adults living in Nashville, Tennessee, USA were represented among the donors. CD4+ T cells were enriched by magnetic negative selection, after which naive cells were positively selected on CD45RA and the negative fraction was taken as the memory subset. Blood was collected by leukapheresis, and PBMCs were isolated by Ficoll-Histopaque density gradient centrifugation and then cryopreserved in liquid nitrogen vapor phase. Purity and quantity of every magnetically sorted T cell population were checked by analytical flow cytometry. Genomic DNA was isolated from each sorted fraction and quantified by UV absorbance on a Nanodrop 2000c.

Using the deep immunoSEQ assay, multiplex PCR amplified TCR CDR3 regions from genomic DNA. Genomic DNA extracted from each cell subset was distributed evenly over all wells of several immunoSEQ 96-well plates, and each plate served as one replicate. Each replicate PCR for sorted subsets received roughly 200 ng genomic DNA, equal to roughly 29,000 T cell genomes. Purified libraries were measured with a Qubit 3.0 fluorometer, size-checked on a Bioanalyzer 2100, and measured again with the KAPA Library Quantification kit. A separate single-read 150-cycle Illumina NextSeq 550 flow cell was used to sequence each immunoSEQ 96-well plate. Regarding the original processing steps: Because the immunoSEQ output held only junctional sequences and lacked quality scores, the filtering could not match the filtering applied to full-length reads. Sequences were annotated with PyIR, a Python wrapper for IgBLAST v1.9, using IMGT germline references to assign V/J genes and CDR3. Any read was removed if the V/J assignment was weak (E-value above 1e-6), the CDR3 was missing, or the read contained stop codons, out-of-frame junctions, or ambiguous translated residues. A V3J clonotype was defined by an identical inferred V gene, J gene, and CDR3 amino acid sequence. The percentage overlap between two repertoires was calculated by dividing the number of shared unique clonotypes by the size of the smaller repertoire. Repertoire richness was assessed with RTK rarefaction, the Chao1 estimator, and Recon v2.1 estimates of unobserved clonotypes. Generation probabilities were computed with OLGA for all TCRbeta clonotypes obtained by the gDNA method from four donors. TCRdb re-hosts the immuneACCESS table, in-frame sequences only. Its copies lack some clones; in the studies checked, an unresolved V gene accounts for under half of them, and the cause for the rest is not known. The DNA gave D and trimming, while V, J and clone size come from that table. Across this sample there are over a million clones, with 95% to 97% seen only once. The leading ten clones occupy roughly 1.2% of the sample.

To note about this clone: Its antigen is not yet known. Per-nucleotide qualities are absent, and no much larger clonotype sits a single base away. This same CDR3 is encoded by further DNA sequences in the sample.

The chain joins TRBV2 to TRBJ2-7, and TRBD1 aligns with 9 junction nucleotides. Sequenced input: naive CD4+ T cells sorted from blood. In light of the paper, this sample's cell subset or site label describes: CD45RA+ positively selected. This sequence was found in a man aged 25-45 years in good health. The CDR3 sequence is CASRDRAYEQYF. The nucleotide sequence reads TGTGCCAGTAGGGACAGGGCCTACGAGCAGTACTTC.